Following are 32 T cell receptor beta chains from one sample sequenced in a study of shared clonotypes between healthy human individuals. Only CD45RO-negative cells positively selected for CCR7 counted as naive CD8 cells, so terminally differentiated effector memory CD45RA+ cells were excluded. This table comes from immunoSEQ multiplex PCR, and its TCRdb copy is limited to in-frame clones, with some not included. The sample records about 610,000 clones, around 96% being singletons. Sample: naive CD8+ T cells sorted from blood. The source is a young woman in good health.

The chain is built from TRBV15 and TRBJ2-1; 7 bases match TRBD2. The CDR3 has 15 amino acids. J was trimmed by 8 bases and V by 3 bases; bases with no gene match: 10. The germline gives CDR1 LNHNV, CDR2 YYDKDF (reference sequence). DNA for the CDR3: TGTGCCACCAGCAGGTCGTCTAGCGGATATCATGAGCAGTTCTTC. This sequence encodes CATSRSSSGYHEQFF.

The J gene is TRBJ2-5, the V gene TRBV10-2, with TRBD2 matching 8 bases. Germline lookup yields CDR1 WSHSY and CDR2 SAAADI. The length of the CDR3 is 16 residues. The ends lost 3 bases at V and 5 bases at J; junction bases unmatched: 11. The CDR3 here is CASSDIQREMRETQYF. CDR3 nucleotides: TGCGCCAGCAGTGACATCCAGCGGGAGATGAGGGAGACCCAGTACTTC.

This chain uses TRBV6-4 with TRBJ1-3; 7 nucleotides match TRBD1. The trim removed 6 bases at V and 1 base at J, leaving 12 bases unmatched. Per germline, CDR1 MRHNA and CDR2 SNTAGT. This CDR3 is built from 17 residues. The CDR3 bases are TGTGCCAGCAGGGATCAATACAGGGGCGAATCTGGAAACACCATATATTTT. The encoded protein is CASRDQYRGESGNTIYF.

Regarding this clone: One end of the junction varies from germline; a read error may be responsible. The rearrangement links TRBV27 to TRBJ2-7; D may correspond to TRBD1 or TRBD2 (6 bases each). Germline values: CDR1 MNHEY, CDR2 SMNVEV (reference sequence). The CDR3 is 15 amino acids. Here the CDR3 DNA reads TGTGCCACCAGTCTCGGGGGCGCTTCGACCTACGAGCAGTACTTC. It is translated as CATSLGGASTYEQYF.

This chain joins TRBV13 and TRBJ2-7, with unresolved D. V was trimmed by 5 bases and J by 2 bases, leaving 10 bases between them. This CDR3 spans 13 amino acids. Germline V gives CDR1 PRHDT, CDR2 FYEKMQ (reference sequence). The CDR3 region is CASSPSVTYEQYF. CDR3 coding DNA: TGTGCCAGCAGCCCAAGCGTAACCTACGAGCAGTACTTC. The variable domain in full, with the rest retrieved from reference TRBV13 and TRBJ2-7, is AAGVIQSPRHLIKEKRETATLKCYPIPRHDTVYWYQQGPGQDPQFLISFYEKMQSDKGSIPDRFSAQQFSDYHSELNMSSLELGDSALYFCASSPSVTYEQYFGPGTRLTVT.

V usage is TRBV27 and J usage is TRBJ2-1, with D maybe TRBD1 (6 bases). There are 19 residues in the CDR3. V shed 5 bases and J shed 1 base, with 24 bases lying between them. Germline V gene data show CDR1 as MNHEY and CDR2 as SMNVEV (reference sequence). The CDR3 loop reads CASSPRQDSSLESYNEQFF. In DNA form, the CDR3 reads TGTGCCAGCAGTCCTCGACAGGATAGCTCGTTAGAATCCTACAATGAGCAGTTCTTC.

In regard to this clone: The same CDR3 also results from other DNA sequences found in this sample. This chain joins TRBV5-1 and TRBJ2-1, with D perhaps assigned TRBD1 or TRBD2 (6 bases each). The CDR3 contains 12 residues. The germline V and J ends were trimmed by 2 bases and 8 bases, with 8 bases remaining between them. CDR1 SGHRS and CDR2 YFSETQ come from the germline V gene. The CDR3 coding sequence is TGCGCCAGCAGCTTCGGGGGCGATGAGCAGTTCTTC. As protein: CASSFGGDEQFF.

The rearrangement links TRBV5-6 to TRBJ2-2; the D is unclear. Trimming shortened V by 0 bases and J by 11 bases, and 8 bases separated the two germline ends. CDR3 length: 12 amino acids. Looked up from germline, CDR1 is SGHDT and CDR2 is YYEEEE. The CDR3 nucleotides read TGTGCCAGCAGCTTGGTCAGCGAAGAGCTGTTTTTT. Translated, it gives CASSLVSEELFF.

To note about this clone: The identical CDR3 is also encoded by other nucleotide sequences in the sample. The rearrangement uses TRBV29-1 and TRBJ1-1; D is unresolved. Trimming pared 4 bases from V and 1 base from J, leaving 10 bases between. The length of the CDR3 is 13 residues. The germline V gene encodes CDR1 SQVTM and CDR2 ANQGSEA. Here the CDR3 reads CSVGGGRNTEAFF. DNA for the CDR3: TGCAGCGTTGGAGGAGGGAGGAACACTGAAGCTTTCTTT. The whole variable domain, filled in from reference TRBV29-1 and TRBJ1-1, reads SAVISQKPSRDICQRGTSLTIQCQVDSQVTMMFWYRQQPGQSLTLIATANQGSEATYESGFVIDKFPISRPNLTFSTLTVSNMSPEDSSIYLCSVGGGRNTEAFFGQGTRLTVV.

In nucleotides, the CDR3 is TGCGCCAGCAGCCAAGAGACAGTTTCGAACACCGGGGAGCTGTTTTTT. Translating it yields CASSQETVSNTGELFF. J is TRBJ2-2 and V is TRBV4-1, with TRBD1 as a possible D gene (5 bases). V dropped 0 bases and J dropped 0 bases, with 8 bases sitting between them. The germline gives CDR1 MGHRA, CDR2 YSYEKL. This CDR3 has 16 residues.

This chain connects TRBV10-3 to TRBJ2-2, with a weak D call TRBD2 (5 bases). Deletions cut 4 bases from V and 4 bases from J, with 10 bases between. CDR3 length: 14 residues. Germline loops: CDR1 ENHRY, CDR2 SYGVKD. CDR3 loop: CAISAGIGTGELFF. CDR3 nucleotides: TGTGCCATCAGTGCCGGGATAGGCACCGGGGAGCTGTTTTTT.

The rearrangement uses TRBV6-1 and TRBJ2-7, with D maybe TRBD1 (5 bases). The V end was cut by 8 bases, the J end by 2 bases, with 10 bases between. The CDR3 spans 12 residues. The V gene's germline CDR1 is MNHNS and CDR2 SASEGT. The chain's CDR3 is CASLTQAYEQYF. CDR3 nucleotide sequence: TGTGCCAGCTTGACACAGGCCTACGAGCAGTACTTC.

The chain recombines TRBV28 with TRBJ2-3; a weak D match, TRBD2 (5 bases). Trimming shortened V by 5 bases and J by 8 bases, and 11 bases separated the two germline ends. CDR1 is MDHEN and CDR2 is SYDVKM in the germline V gene. The CDR3 spans 12 residues. The CDR3 region is CASSPPAGTQYF. The DNA of the CDR3 is TGTGCCAGCAGTCCCCCGGCGGGTACGCAGTATTTT.

The CDR3: CASSPPPGLTTQYF. The CDR3 nucleotides are TGTGCCAGCAGTCCCCCCCCGGGGCTGACAACCCAGTACTTC. The V and J genes are TRBV28 and TRBJ2-5, with D perhaps being TRBD1 or TRBD2 (5 bases each). Germline CDR1 is MDHEN and CDR2 is SYDVKM. The CDR3 sequence is 14 residues long. Trimming shortened V by 5 bases and J by 8 bases, and 18 bases separated the two germline ends.

The chain combines TRBV27 with TRBJ2-3; maybe TRBD2 (6 bases). CDR1 is MNHEY and CDR2 is SMNVEV in the germline V gene (reference sequence). CDR3 size: 17 residues. The V gene lost 5 bases and the J gene lost 4 bases, with 22 bases spanning the gap. CDR3 in amino acids: CASSLYPRGLYADTQYF. For the CDR3, the DNA is TGTGCCAGCAGTCTCTATCCTAGGGGACTCTATGCAGATACGCAGTATTTT.

This rearrangement joins TRBV5-6 to TRBJ2-7; 12 nucleotides match TRBD2. Per the germline V gene, CDR1 is SGHDT and CDR2 is YYEEEE. The CDR3 totals 14 residues. J gave up 6 bases and V 4 bases, and 5 bases lay outside the gene matches. The CDR3 nucleotides read TGTGCCAGCAGCCCTAGCGGGAGGGCCCTCGAGCAGTACTTC. Its protein is CASSPSGRALEQYF.

On this clone: At the DNA level, this CDR3 is encoded by other sequences in the same sample as well. CDR3: CASSLVGSSYNEQFF. The CDR3 bases are TGTGCCAGCAGCTTGGTTGGGAGCTCCTACAATGAGCAGTTCTTC. This chain links TRBV5-6 with TRBJ2-1; tentative D call: TRBD2 (5 bases). CDR3 length equals 15 residues. Germline V CDR1 and CDR2: SGHDT, YYEEEE. V was clipped by 0 bases and J by 0 bases, with 7 bases between them.

The chain joins TRBV5-1 to TRBJ2-2, with 10 bases aligning to TRBD2. Germline V CDR1 and CDR2: SGHRS, YFSETQ. The CDR3 loop spans 16 amino acids. The V gene end was trimmed by 0 bases and the J gene end by 6 bases; junction bases not matched to a gene: 5. CDR3 DNA: TGCGCCAGCAGCTTGGAAGCGGGAGGGCCTCCCGGGGAGCTGTTTTTT. Encoded protein: CASSLEAGGPPGELFF. Combining the CDR3 with reference TRBV5-1 and TRBJ2-2 gives the whole variable domain KAGVTQTPRYLIKTRGQQVTLSCSPISGHRSVSWYQQTPGQGLQFLFEYFSETQRNKGNFPGRFSGRQFSNSRSEMNVSTLELGDSALYLCASSLEAGGPPGELFFGEGSRLTVL.

This sequence joins TRBV30 and TRBJ1-5, with D possibly matching TRBD1 (6 bases). Germline CDR1 reads GTSNPN; CDR2 reads SVGIG (reference sequence). The CDR3 contains 13 residues. The germline V and J ends were trimmed by 5 bases and 6 bases, with 14 bases remaining between them. CDR3 coding DNA: TGTGCCTGGGACCCAGGGGACGGTCAGCCCCAGCATTTT. Its translation is CAWDPGDGQPQHF.

This clone was seen only once. This chain uses TRBV9 with TRBJ1-1; no reliable D call. With 0 bases removed from V and 9 bases from J, the gap between germline ends came to 15 bases. The CDR3 spans 14 residues. Germline lookup yields CDR1 SGDLS and CDR2 YYNGEE. The CDR3 DNA reads TGTGCCAGCAGCGTAGTTTTGGATGGGAGCCAAGCTTTCTTT. It is translated as CASSVVLDGSQAFF.

The rearrangement uses TRBV10-2 and TRBJ2-5; the D is unclear. The V end lost 8 bases, the J end lost 4 bases, and 17 bases lay between the germline ends. The germline gives CDR1 WSHSY, CDR2 SAAADI. This CDR3 is built from 14 residues. CDR3 region: CASLLNYPRETQYF. The CDR3, as DNA: TGCGCCAGCCTACTCAACTACCCCAGAGAGACCCAGTACTTC.

The J gene is TRBJ2-7, the V gene TRBV7-9; D gene uncertain. Germline CDR1 reads SEHNR; CDR2 reads FQNEAQ (reference sequence). The CDR3 totals 12 residues. Trimming pared 4 bases from V and 2 bases from J, leaving 6 bases between. In DNA form, the CDR3 reads TGTGCCAGCAGCTCCAACCCCTACGAGCAGTACTTC. It is translated as CASSSNPYEQYF.

The genes are TRBV5-1 and TRBJ2-7, with D tentatively TRBD2 (7 bases). This CDR3 contains 14 residues. V was trimmed by 4 bases and J by 6 bases, leaving 17 bases between them. In germline, CDR1 is SGHRS, CDR2 YFSETQ. CDR3 residues: CASSPGGGGGEQYF. CDR3 coding DNA: TGCGCCAGCAGCCCGGGGGGCGGGGGAGGCGAGCAGTACTTC. Full variable domain (rest looked up from reference TRBV5-1 and TRBJ2-7): KAGVTQTPRYLIKTRGQQVTLSCSPISGHRSVSWYQQTPGQGLQFLFEYFSETQRNKGNFPGRFSGRQFSNSRSEMNVSTLELGDSALYLCASSPGGGGGEQYFGPGTRLTVT.

The genes are TRBV28 and TRBJ1-1; perhaps TRBD1 as D (5 bases). V shed 5 bases and J shed 1 base, with 11 bases lying between them. The CDR3 runs 14 residues. CDR1 is MDHEN and CDR2 is SYDVKM in the germline V gene. The CDR3 is CASSTYQGNTEAFF. For the CDR3, the DNA is TGTGCCAGCAGTACCTACCAGGGGAACACTGAAGCTTTCTTT.

The gene calls are TRBV5-1 and TRBJ2-7; 7 bases line up with TRBD1. Germline lookup yields CDR1 SGHRS and CDR2 YFSETQ. The V segment lost 6 bases and the J segment 1 base; nucleotides outside the gene matches: 4. The CDR3 consists of 13 residues. CDR3 protein: CASIGDSSYEQYF. The CDR3, as DNA: TGCGCCAGCATAGGGGACAGTTCCTACGAGCAGTACTTC.

The rearrangement joins TRBV11-2 to TRBJ2-1; the D gene is possibly TRBD2 (7 bases). CDR3 length equals 15 residues. Germline-derived CDR1 and CDR2 are SGHAT and FQNNGV. V lost 5 bases to trimming and J lost 5 bases, with 16 bases between them. CDR3 sequence reads: CASSDSGGKDNEQFF. The CDR3 DNA sequence: TGTGCCAGCAGCGACTCGGGGGGCAAGGACAATGAGCAGTTCTTC.

The chain links TRBV27 to TRBJ2-1; D is unresolved. Germline V gene sequence: CDR1 MNHEY, CDR2 SMNVEV (reference sequence). Trimming took 5 bases from V and 6 from J, leaving 17 bases between them. The CDR3 runs to 15 residues. CDR3 sequence: CASSLRAPNFNEQFF. For the CDR3, the DNA is TGTGCCAGCAGTCTCCGGGCCCCCAATTTCAATGAGCAGTTCTTC.

CDR3 DNA: TGTGCCAGTAGTATAGCCCCTGCATTTGAGCAGTTCTTC. It yields the protein CASSIAPAFEQFF. The chain carries TRBV19 and TRBJ2-1; D unclear. From germline, CDR1 is LNHDA and CDR2 SQIVND (reference sequence). V lost 1 base and J 9 bases, leaving 10 bases between the germline ends. This CDR3 contains 13 residues.

J is TRBJ1-6 and V is TRBV30; TRBD1 is a possible D gene (5 bases). This CDR3 comprises 13 residues. V was shortened by 4 bases and J by 9 bases, with 13 bases between the two germline ends. In germline, CDR1 is GTSNPN, CDR2 SVGIG (reference sequence). The CDR3 reads CAWNTGGGSPLHF. CDR3 in DNA: TGTGCCTGGAATACGGGGGGAGGTTCACCCCTCCACTTT.

This clone is a singleton in its sample. J is TRBJ1-5 and V is TRBV15; the D is unclear. V was trimmed by 0 bases and J by 7 bases, leaving 10 bases between them. CDR1 is LNHNV, CDR2 YYDKDF, per germline (reference sequence). The CDR3 covers 14 residues. The CDR3 nucleotides read TGTGCCACCAGCAGAGATCGGGAGGGACAGCCCCAGCATTTT. Its protein product is CATSRDREGQPQHF. The whole variable domain, remainder taken from reference TRBV15 and TRBJ1-5, is DAMVIQNPRYQVTQFGKPVTLSCSQTLNHNVMYWYQQKSSQAPKLLFHYYDKDFNNEADTPDNFQSRRPNTSFCFLDIRSPGLGDTAMYLCATSRDREGQPQHFGDGTRLSIL.

The rearrangement links TRBV13 to TRBJ2-3; the match to TRBD2 covers 11 bases. With 5 bases clipped from V and 3 bases from J, the junction kept 7 bases outside the gene matches. The CDR3 runs 16 residues. Germline V lookup: CDR1 PRHDT, CDR2 FYEKMQ (reference sequence). The CDR3, as DNA: TGTGCCAGCAGCCGAATTAGCGGGAGGGAGACAGATACGCAGTATTTT. This sequence encodes CASSRISGRETDTQYF.

This clone has only one observation. V and J are TRBV19 and TRBJ2-1; 9 positions agree with TRBD2. The V gene end was trimmed by 3 bases and the J gene end by 6 bases; junction bases not matched to a gene: 6. The CDR3 has 15 amino acids. Germline CDR1 reads LNHDA; CDR2 reads SQIVND (reference sequence). The CDR3 DNA is TGTGCCAGTAGTATCCCGCTAGCGGGAAGCAATGAGCAGTTCTTC. Translation: CASSIPLAGSNEQFF.